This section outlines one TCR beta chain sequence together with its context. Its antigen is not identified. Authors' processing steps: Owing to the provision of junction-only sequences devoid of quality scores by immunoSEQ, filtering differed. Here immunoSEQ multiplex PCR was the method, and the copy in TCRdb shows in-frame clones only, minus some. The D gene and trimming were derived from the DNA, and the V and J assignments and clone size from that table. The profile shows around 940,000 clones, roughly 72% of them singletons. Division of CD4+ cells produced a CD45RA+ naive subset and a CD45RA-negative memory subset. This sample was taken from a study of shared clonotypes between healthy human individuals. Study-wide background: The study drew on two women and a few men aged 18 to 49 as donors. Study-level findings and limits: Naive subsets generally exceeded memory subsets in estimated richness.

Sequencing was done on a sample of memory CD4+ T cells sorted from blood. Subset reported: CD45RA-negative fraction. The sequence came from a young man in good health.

The CDR3 here is CASSYRGKGITEAFF. For the CDR3, the DNA is TGTGCCAGCTCCTACCGAGGGAAAGGAATCACTGAAGCTTTCTTT. J is TRBJ1-1 and V is TRBV28; D gene unclear. CDR3 size: 15 residues. Germline CDR1 and CDR2: MDHEN and SYDVKM. Trimming took off 8 bases at V and 4 bases at J, with 20 bases between the two ends.